These 27 T cell receptor beta chains came from one sample sequenced in a study of blood T cell repertoires in COVID-19. The data were produced by immunoSEQ multiplex PCR, yet TCRdb's version contains in-frame clones alone and is incomplete. The repertoire holds around 200,000 clones, 85% to 90% seen once, with about 6.3% in the top ten. What was sequenced was PBMCs or T cells enriched from blood (not recorded which). These TCRs come from a man in his forties or fifties who had recovered from COVID-19.

This clone was seen only a few times. The genes are TRBV7-9 and TRBJ2-1, with TRBD1 matching over 8 bases. The V segment lost 1 base and the J segment 10 bases; nucleotides outside the gene matches: 3. CDR1 SEHNR and CDR2 FQNEAQ come from the germline V gene (reference sequence). The CDR3 totals 13 residues. CDR3 in DNA: TGTGCCAGCAGCTTAGGGACAGGGAACGAGCAGTTCTTC. Protein product: CASSLGTGNEQFF.

The V gene is TRBV25-1, the J gene TRBJ2-7; 8 bases are shared with TRBD2. The V gene's germline CDR1 is MGHDK and CDR2 SYGVNS. The CDR3 runs to 13 residues. Losses at the gene ends were 8 bases for V and 2 bases for J; bases not matched to a gene: 5. The CDR3 sequence: CASGPRGAYEQYF. CDR3 bases: TGTGCCAGCGGTCCGCGGGGGGCCTACGAGCAGTACTTC.

The gene calls are TRBV9 and TRBJ2-1; weak D call: TRBD2 (5 bases). The V gene lost 2 bases and the J gene lost 8 bases, with 17 bases spanning the gap. This CDR3 comprises 15 residues. The V gene's germline CDR1 is SGDLS and CDR2 YYNGEE. CDR3 sequence reads: CASSVLSGKTDEQFF. The DNA for the CDR3 is TGTGCCAGCAGCGTCCTTTCGGGGAAAACGGATGAGCAGTTCTTC.

The CDR3 sequence is CASSPTGGGYTF. The CDR3 nucleotides are TGTGCCAGCAGCCCGACAGGGGGAGGCTACACCTTC. V gene TRBV9 combines with J gene TRBJ1-2, with 9 positions matching TRBD1. This CDR3 is 12 amino acids long. J lost 8 bases, V lost 4 bases, and 3 bases had no gene match. Germline V gives CDR1 SGDLS, CDR2 YYNGEE. The variable domain in full, with the rest retrieved from reference TRBV9 and TRBJ1-2, is DSGVTQTPKHLITATGQRVTLRCSPRSGDLSVYWYQQSLDQGLQFLIQYYNGEERAKGNILERFSAQQFPDLHSELNLSSLELGDSALYFCASSPTGGGYTFGSGTRLTVV.

The chain is built from TRBV6-5 and TRBJ2-6; D not certain. This CDR3 has 16 residues. The V gene's germline CDR1 is MNHEY and CDR2 SVGAGI. Between the trimmed V and J ends, which lost 2 bases and 0 bases, there was a span of 8 bases. Here the CDR3 DNA reads TGTGCCAGCAGTTACGAGGTGACCTCTGGGGCCAACGTCCTGACTTTC. Amino acids: CASSYEVTSGANVLTF.

The chain uses TRBV5-4 and TRBJ1-2, with 10 bases lining up with TRBD1. CDR1 is SGHNT and CDR2 is YYREEE in the germline V gene (reference sequence). This CDR3 contains 16 residues. V gave up 4 bases and J gave up 8 bases; unmatched junction bases: 14. In DNA, the CDR3 is TGTGCCAGCAGCCCCACCCGGGACAGGGGCGGTAGCGGCTACACCTTC. This sequence encodes CASSPTRDRGGSGYTF.

The chain recombines TRBV5-1 with TRBJ2-2; TRBD2 might be the D (6 bases). The V and J ends lost 0 bases and 4 bases respectively, with 10 bases between them. In germline, CDR1 is SGHRS, CDR2 YFSETQ. This CDR3 is built from 15 residues. For the CDR3, the DNA is TGCGCCAGCAGCTTGGTTGTTAGCGGCACCGGGGAGCTGTTTTTT. It is translated as CASSLVVSGTGELFF.

The CDR3 DNA sequence: TGTGCCAGCAGTTTAAGCGCGGGTTCGAGCAATCAGCCCCAGCATTTT. Translated, it gives CASSLSAGSSNQPQHF. This chain joins TRBV27 and TRBJ1-5; D uncertain. Trimming took off 2 bases at V and 1 base at J, with 12 bases between the two ends. This CDR3 has 16 amino acids. Germline assignment: CDR1 MNHEY and CDR2 SMNVEV (reference sequence).

The genes are TRBV28 and TRBJ2-3; D unclear. Deletions cut 6 bases from V and 2 bases from J, with 12 bases between. The CDR3 extends over 14 amino acids. Looked up from germline, CDR1 is MDHEN and CDR2 is SYDVKM. CDR3 amino acids: CASSEEATTDTQYF. In DNA, the CDR3 is TGTGCCAGCAGCGAAGAGGCCACCACAGATACGCAGTATTTT.

V is TRBV11-3 and J is TRBJ1-1; possible D gene TRBD1, 6 bases. The V gene lost 5 bases and the J gene lost 1 base, with 23 bases spanning the gap. The CDR3 has 18 residues. CDR1 is SGHNT, CDR2 YENEEA, per germline. CDR3 bases: TGTGCCAGCAGCCACACACGCTGGGTCGGGGGGCGGAACACTGAAGCTTTCTTT. Translating it yields CASSHTRWVGGRNTEAFF.

The genes are TRBV11-2 and TRBJ2-5; 7 nucleotides align to TRBD1. Trimming at V came to 1 base and at J to 2 bases, leaving 7 bases not matched to a gene. CDR1 and CDR2 (germline): SGHAT, FQNNGV. The CDR3 length is 16 residues. CDR3 region: CASSLGVQGNQETQYF. In nucleotides, the CDR3 is TGTGCCAGCAGCTTAGGGGTACAGGGGAATCAAGAGACCCAGTACTTC.

The chain links TRBV5-1 to TRBJ2-5; the match to TRBD2 covers 14 bases. CDR3 length: 15 amino acids. After removal of 4 bases from V and 5 bases from J, the junction contained 4 bases not matched to a gene. Germline V gene lookup returns CDR1 SGHRS and CDR2 YFSETQ. The CDR3 coding sequence is TGCGCCAGCAGCCAGACTAGCGGGAGGGCTGAGACCCAGTACTTC. Protein sequence: CASSQTSGRAETQYF.

This clone was recorded a few times. The rearrangement links TRBV7-9 to TRBJ2-5; D is perhaps TRBD2 (6 bases). The CDR3 runs 15 residues. V dropped 3 bases and J dropped 5 bases, with 16 bases sitting between them. CDR1 and CDR2 (germline): SEHNR, FQNEAQ (reference sequence). Here the CDR3 reads CASSFNSGIRETQYF. For the CDR3, the DNA is TGTGCCAGCAGCTTCAATAGCGGCATAAGGGAGACCCAGTACTTC.

The genes are TRBV7-8 and TRBJ1-3; D remains ambiguous. Trimming took 0 bases from V and 2 from J, leaving 11 bases between them. Germline lookup yields CDR1 SGHVS and CDR2 FQNEAQ. This CDR3 contains 16 residues. The CDR3 DNA is TGTGCCAGCAGCTTAGCGAGGCCCCCGGCTGGAAACACCATATATTTT. Translated: CASSLARPPAGNTIYF.

The table lists this clone with a count of one. The chain links TRBV6-5 to TRBJ2-5, with 10 bases matching TRBD1. Per the germline V gene, CDR1 is MNHEY and CDR2 is SVGAGI. The CDR3 totals 16 residues. Losses at the gene ends were 2 bases for V and 2 bases for J; bases not matched to a gene: 5. CDR3: CASSYLGTGVQETQYF. The CDR3 bases are TGTGCCAGCAGTTACCTTGGGACAGGGGTTCAAGAGACCCAGTACTTC.

The chain uses TRBV27 and TRBJ2-5, with D perhaps matching TRBD2 (5 bases). Germline-derived CDR1 and CDR2 are MNHEY and SMNVEV (reference sequence). The ends were cut back, 1 base at V and 1 base at J, with 7 bases in the middle. This CDR3 has 14 residues. The CDR3 DNA follows: TGTGCCAGCAGTTTATTAGGAGGCCAAGAGACCCAGTACTTC. It translates to CASSLLGGQETQYF.

The chain links TRBV4-1 to TRBJ2-7; TRBD1 agrees at 7 bases. CDR3 size: 15 residues. Germline CDR1 and CDR2: MGHRA and YSYEKL. The junction had 7 bases not matched to a gene; V was cut back by 2 bases and J by 3 bases. The CDR3 sequence is CASSQNADRDYEQYF. For the CDR3, the DNA is TGCGCCAGCAGCCAAAACGCCGACAGGGACTACGAGCAGTACTTC.

This rearrangement joins TRBV3-1 (or the pseudogene TRBV3-2) to TRBJ2-7; the D is unclear. The ends were cut back, 8 bases at V and 6 bases at J, with 17 bases in the middle. CDR1 is LGHDT and CDR2 is YNNKEL in the germline V gene (reference sequence). The CDR3 contains 13 residues. CDR3 protein: CASASRVEFEQYF. The CDR3 DNA follows: TGTGCCAGCGCTTCTCGAGTTGAATTCGAGCAGTACTTC.

This chain connects TRBV9 to TRBJ2-3; possibly TRBD2 for D (7 bases). Germline V lookup: CDR1 SGDLS, CDR2 YYNGEE. V was shortened by 3 bases and J by 1 base, with 12 bases between the two germline ends. The CDR3 runs to 15 residues. The CDR3 DNA reads TGTGCCAGCAGCGCTGGGGGGGGCGGCACAGATACGCAGTATTTT. This encodes CASSAGGGGTDTQYF.

The chain uses TRBV6-5 and TRBJ1-2; D remains ambiguous. V dropped 0 bases and J dropped 4 bases, with 6 bases sitting between them. The CDR3 loop spans 13 amino acids. Germline V gene lookup returns CDR1 MNHEY and CDR2 SVGAGI. CDR3 amino acids: CASSYSGGYGYTF. The CDR3 DNA is TGTGCCAGCAGTTACTCCGGCGGCTATGGCTACACCTTC.

This chain joins TRBV5-1 and TRBJ2-1; 13 bases map to TRBD2. CDR3 length: 18 amino acids. J lost 8 bases, V lost 2 bases, and 13 bases had no gene match. In germline, CDR1 is SGHRS, CDR2 YFSETQ. CDR3 protein: CASSFIPRTSGSGHEQFF. The CDR3 DNA follows: TGCGCCAGCAGCTTTATACCCAGGACTAGCGGGAGCGGGCATGAGCAGTTCTTC.

This clone was found once. This rearrangement joins TRBV10-3 to TRBJ1-2; D is perhaps TRBD1 (5 bases). The germline V gene has CDR1 ENHRY and CDR2 SYGVKD. Between the trimmed V and J ends, which lost 0 bases and 8 bases, there was a span of 13 bases. This CDR3 contains 14 residues. Here the CDR3 DNA reads TGTGCCATCAGTGAGTCGGGGTCAGGGTCAGGCTACACCTTC. It specifies CAISESGSGSGYTF.

A word on this clone: At the DNA level, this CDR3 is encoded by other sequences in the same sample as well. The chain links TRBV19 to TRBJ2-7, with TRBD1 identical over 10 bases. Per the germline V gene, CDR1 is LNHDA and CDR2 is SQIVND (reference sequence). Germline trimming cut 5 bases from V and 1 base from J; bases unmatched to any gene: 5. This CDR3 is 15 amino acids long. The CDR3 DNA reads as TGTGCCAGTAGTCCAGGACAGGGGGGTTCCTACGAGCAGTACTTC. It is translated as CASSPGQGGSYEQYF.

This clone came up a few times. J is TRBJ1-5 and V is TRBV4-1, with 7 nucleotides matching TRBD1. CDR1 is MGHRA, CDR2 YSYEKL, per germline. The J segment lost 2 bases and the V segment lost 1 base, leaving 5 bases of the junction unmatched. There are 16 residues in the CDR3. The CDR3 DNA is TGCGCCAGCAGCCAAGGCCCAACAGGGGGCAATCAGCCCCAGCATTTT. Its translation: CASSQGPTGGNQPQHF.

The rearrangement links TRBV28 to TRBJ1-4; D unresolved. This CDR3 has 14 amino acids. V was clipped by 6 bases and J by 4 bases, with 12 bases between them. The germline CDR1 and CDR2 sequences are MDHEN and SYDVKM. This CDR3 reads CASRSLAYNEKLFF. DNA of the CDR3: TGTGCCAGCAGGAGCTTAGCTTATAATGAAAAACTGTTTTTT.

The chain employs TRBV19 and TRBJ1-2, with 8 bases matching TRBD1. The CDR3 length is 13 residues. Looked up from germline, CDR1 is LNHDA and CDR2 is SQIVND (reference sequence). J was trimmed by 8 bases and V by 5 bases; bases with no gene match: 7. CDR3 sequence (DNA): TGTGCCAGTAGTCCGACAGGGGCGGGAGGCTACACCTTC. This sequence encodes CASSPTGAGGYTF.

The gene calls are TRBV19 and TRBJ1-1; TRBD1 aligns across 8 bases. V dropped 5 bases and J dropped 1; count of bases not matched to a gene: 9. CDR1 LNHDA and CDR2 SQIVND come from the germline V gene (reference sequence). This CDR3 has 16 residues. The CDR3 bases are TGTGCCAGTAGTCCCGGACAGGGCGCGCCGAACACTGAAGCTTTCTTT. It specifies CASSPGQGAPNTEAFF. The variable domain in full, completed from reference TRBV19 and TRBJ1-1, reads DGGITQSPKYLFRKEGQNVTLSCEQNLNHDAMYWYRQDPGQGLRLIYYSQIVNDFQKGDIAEGYSVSREKKESFPLTVTSAQKNPTAFYLCASSPGQGAPNTEAFFGQGTRLTVV.